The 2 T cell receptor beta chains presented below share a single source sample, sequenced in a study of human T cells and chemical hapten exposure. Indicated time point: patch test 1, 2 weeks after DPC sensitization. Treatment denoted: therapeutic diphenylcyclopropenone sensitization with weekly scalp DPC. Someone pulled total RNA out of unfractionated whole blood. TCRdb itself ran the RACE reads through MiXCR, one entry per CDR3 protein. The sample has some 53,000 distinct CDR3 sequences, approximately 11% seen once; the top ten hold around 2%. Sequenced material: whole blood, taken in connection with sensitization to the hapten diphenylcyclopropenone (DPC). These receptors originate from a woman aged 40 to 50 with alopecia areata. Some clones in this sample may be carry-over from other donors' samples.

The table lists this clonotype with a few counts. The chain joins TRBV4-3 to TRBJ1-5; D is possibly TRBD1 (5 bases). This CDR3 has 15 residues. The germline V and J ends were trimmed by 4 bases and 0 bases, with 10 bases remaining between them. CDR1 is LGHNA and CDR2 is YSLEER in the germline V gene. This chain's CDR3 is CASSPGQDSNQPQHF. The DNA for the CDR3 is TGCGCCAGCAGCCCGGGGCAGGATAGCAATCAGCCCCAGCATTTT.

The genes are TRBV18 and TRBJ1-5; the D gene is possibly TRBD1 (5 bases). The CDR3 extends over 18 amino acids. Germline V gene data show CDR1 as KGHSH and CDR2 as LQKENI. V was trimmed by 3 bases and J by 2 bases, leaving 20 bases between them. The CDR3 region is CASSPFTTTAAGNQPQHF. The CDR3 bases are TGTGCCAGCTCACCTTTCACCACGACAGCGGCTGGCAATCAGCCCCAGCATTTT.